The entry below gives a single TCR beta chain sequence along with its context. The specificity of this receptor is unknown. Base qualities are missing; no much larger clone stands one base away. All donors were healthy Caucasians. The twin cohort consisted of three pairs of female monozygotic twins, all aged about 18 to 29 years. Peripheral blood mononuclear cells were used as the source from which RNA for TCR libraries was isolated. V drops 1 base and J drops 0 bases, leaving 10 bases in between. CDR1 and CDR2, per the germline V gene, are LGHNA and YSLEER. The CDR3 covers 16 residues, taking in both the cysteine and the phenylalanine. CDR3 DNA only is kept here, 48 bases in frame from base 1. This sample is part of a study of identical twins (dated by TCRdb to the mid-2010s). For context, the study as a whole: TCR alpha and beta repertoires from monozygotic twins, unrelated adults of various ages and cord blood were deep-sequenced to test whether fetal clonotypes persist. To rule out contamination, the twin experiments were replicated at different times with different library preparation protocols.

Libraries were constructed by 5' RACE. TCRdb records Illumina HiSeq 2000 as the sequencer. A universal primer binding site was added through template switching, and the final cDNA carried a unique molecular identifier so that TCR cDNA molecules could be counted accurately. First-strand cDNA for TCR alpha and beta chains was synthesized from specific primers in the conserved constant-segment region. Each cDNA library was double barcoded, with a SMART-Mk sample barcode plus Illumina barcodes, to control for contamination. Two successive PCR steps introduced TruSeq adapter sequences along with Illumina sample barcodes. Sequencing of the TCR alpha and beta cDNA libraries was done on the Illumina HiSeq platform using custom primers. On the study's bioinformatics: Raw reads were processed with MiGEC to extract unique molecular identifiers, and MiXCR was used to determine CDR3 positions. Recombination models were inferred per individual with the repgenHMM and IGoR tools using an EM algorithm. Shared clonotype analysis was performed with the tcR package in R, normalizing sharing by the product of cloneset sizes. To study raw recombination free of thymic and clonal selection effects, out-of-frame nonproductive sequences were analyzed. TCRdb reprocessing: public reads trimmed at Q25 with fastp, clones called with MiXCR, in-frame beta chains kept. Identical CDR3 proteins give one entry, which carries the most common genes and DNA. The V and J calls reflect TCRdb's pipeline rather than the authors' work. In this sample the table shows approximately 620,000 distinct CDR3 sequences, 8.5% to 9.5% of which occur a single time. Approximately 0.96% of the sample is held by the ten biggest clonotypes.

What the authors observed across the whole study: Fewer insertions were carried by abundant cord blood beta clonotypes, a similar but weaker trend appeared in young adult naive repertoires, and no such trend appeared in memory repertoires. Compared with coincidental sharing between unrelated individuals, an excess of low generation-probability sequences was observed among out-of-frame TCR alpha sequences shared between twins. Invariant T cells such as MAIT and iNKT could partly confound zero-insertion analyses, though diverse VJ usage argued against this for most clonotypes. A weaker excess of twin sharing was found in beta out-of-frame sequences because the signal-to-noise ratio was lowered by fewer shared sequences. Out-of-frame TCR alpha sharing in monozygotic twins was systematically underestimated by recombination models, whereas sharing between unrelated individuals was in agreement with the recombination models. Because the same donors could not be followed over many years, the conclusions relied on cross-sectional statistical analysis.

These data are also associated with another study on yellow fever vaccine responses in identical twins. As that second study puts it: According to the authors, in identical twins the way T cells responded to vaccination appeared partly convergent and partly personalized. In the study, vaccine-responding T cell clones were precisely tracked in identical twins.

The source of this sequence is a woman between 18 and 29 years old in good health. The chain uses TRBV4-3 and TRBJ2-4, with no D gene named confidently. The material sequenced was PBMCs. CDR3 loop: CASSQGPTLAKNIQYF. The DNA reads TGCGCCAGCAGCCAAGGCCCGACCCTAGCCAAAAACATTCAGTACTTC.